This TCR beta chain was observed in a study of cytomegalovirus exposure and HLA in healthy donors. This PCR relied on a set of 60 Vbeta primers and 13 Jbeta primers. Measured with immunoSEQ multiplex PCR; TCRdb has only the in-frame clones, and not every one. Of about 140,000 clones listed, 85% to 90% are singletons. There are a few counts of this clone. Its antigen is as yet unknown. General observations from the study: Highest at DRB1 and lowest at HLA-C, TCR association rates differed among HLA loci in a later analysis.

This clonotype was obtained from a woman aged 30 to 39 in good health and CMV-seronegative. The sample taken for sequencing was PBMCs.

The CDR3 nucleotides read TGTGCCAGCAGTTACTCGGGCTCAGCCTCTGGAAACACCATATATTTT. Its protein is CASSYSGSASGNTIYF. This sequence joins TRBV6-6 and TRBJ1-3; D remains unclear. Trimming took off 0 bases at V and 0 bases at J, with 9 bases between the two ends. The CDR3 has 16 residues. Per germline, CDR1 MNHNY and CDR2 SVGAGI (reference sequence).